The clone carrying this T cell receptor (beta chain) was seen ten or more times. Its antigen is as yet unknown. Quantitative 5'-RACE was performed with molecular barcodes, and it yielded the TCR beta libraries. Via MiXCR, TCRdb re-called the 5' RACE reads, giving one row per CDR3 protein. The sample comprises more than 400,000 distinct CDR3 sequences, 5.3% of which are singletons, and under 4.5% rests with the top ten. This record belongs to a study of CD8 T cells in ankylosing spondylitis. The V gene's germline CDR1 is SGDLS and CDR2 YYNGEE. CDR3 length equals 14 residues. The ends were cut back, 0 bases at V and 3 bases at J, with 9 bases in the middle. Study-wide points: According to the report, clones linked to the disease were significantly enriched in matched synovial fluid samples taken from ankylosing spondylitis patients. Blood of patients with ankylosing spondylitis appeared to be characterized by a TCR beta motif of eight highly homologous variants.

The chain employs TRBV9 and TRBJ2-5; D is perhaps TRBD1 (6 bases). The sample was blood, either unsorted or a sorted T cell fraction (not recorded which). This clonotype was sampled from a male donor with ankylosing spondylitis. As DNA, the CDR3 is TGTGCCAGCAGCGTAGCTAACAGGGAAGAGACCCAGTACTTC. The encoded protein is CASSVANREETQYF.